The 32 T cell receptor beta chains presented below share a single source sample, sequenced in a study of cytomegalovirus exposure and HLA in healthy donors (dated by TCRdb to about 2017). Library generation was performed with the immunoSEQ multiplex PCR assay. For the multiplex PCR, a mixture combining 60 forward primers for TCR Vbeta segments and 13 reverse primers for TCR Jbeta segments was used. The table was pulled from immuneACCESS by TCRdb, which kept in-frame rearrangements only. Such tables lose some clones; where checked, under half of the loss comes from unresolved V genes, and the rest has no known cause. Recorded for this sample are about 160,000 clones; 65% to 85% of them occurred a single time. 2.5% to 3% of the sample comes from the top ten. The sample was PBMCs. The source is a woman in her fifties or sixties in good health and CMV-seropositive.

This clone was found a few times. This rearrangement joins TRBV5-1 to TRBJ1-1; 7 nucleotides agree with TRBD1. CDR3 length: 14 amino acids. The V gene end was trimmed by 2 bases and the J gene end by 1 base; junction bases not matched to a gene: 2. CDR1 is SGHRS, CDR2 YFSETQ, per germline. The CDR3 coding sequence is TGCGCCAGCAGCTTCGACAGGGAGAACACTGAAGCTTTCTTT. It yields the protein CASSFDRENTEAFF.

The chain has TRBV2 and TRBJ1-2; D is possibly TRBD1 (6 bases). Germline V CDR1 and CDR2: SNHLY, FYNNEI. V dropped 2 bases and J dropped 8 bases, with 9 bases sitting between them. The CDR3 consists of 12 residues. The CDR3 nucleotides are TGTGCCAGCAGTGAAACAGGGTGGGGCTACACCTTC. Its protein product is CASSETGWGYTF.

CDR3 sequence: CASSPNRVWETQYF. DNA for the CDR3: TGTGCCAGCAGCCCGAACAGGGTATGGGAGACCCAGTACTTC. The chain has TRBV4-2 and TRBJ2-5; maybe TRBD1 (6 bases). From germline, CDR1 is LGHNA and CDR2 YNFKEQ. Trimming pared 4 bases from V and 5 bases from J, leaving 14 bases between. This CDR3 has 14 amino acids.

The chain combines TRBV15 with TRBJ2-7; D uncertain. V lost 0 bases and J lost 2, with 8 bases in between. There are 14 residues in the CDR3. The V gene's germline CDR1 is LNHNV and CDR2 YYDKDF (reference sequence). CDR3 loop: CATSRDLRTYEQYF. Here the CDR3 DNA reads TGTGCCACCAGCAGAGATCTGAGAACCTACGAGCAGTACTTC.

The rearrangement uses TRBV19 and TRBJ2-2; 8 bases fit TRBD1. V dropped 10 bases and J dropped 6; count of bases not matched to a gene: 13. The CDR3 totals 15 residues. Germline V gene sequence: CDR1 LNHDA, CDR2 SQIVND (reference sequence). The CDR3 loop is CATASTGGKSGELFF. DNA for the CDR3: TGTGCCACCGCCTCTACAGGGGGGAAATCCGGGGAGCTGTTTTTT.

V is TRBV2 and J is TRBJ2-7; perhaps TRBD2 as D (6 bases). Germline V gene lookup returns CDR1 SNHLY and CDR2 FYNNEI. The CDR3 covers 15 residues. Trimming removed 5 bases at V and 4 bases at J, with 18 bases between. In nucleotides, the CDR3 is TGTGCCAGCAGTAACCGGGACTTATTCCCATACGAGCAGTACTTC. Its translation is CASSNRDLFPYEQYF.

The chain couples TRBV13 to TRBJ1-3; possible D gene TRBD1, 5 bases. V gave up 3 bases and J gave up 3 bases, with 12 bases separating them. This CDR3 has 15 residues. Per the germline V gene, CDR1 is PRHDT and CDR2 is FYEKMQ (reference sequence). CDR3 sequence: CASSLGGTGGNTIYF. DNA of the CDR3: TGTGCCAGCAGCTTGGGAGGGACGGGTGGAAACACCATATATTTT.

V gene TRBV29-1 combines with J gene TRBJ2-1, with 7 bases that match TRBD1. CDR1 SQVTM and CDR2 ANQGSEA come from the germline V gene. The V gene end was trimmed by 5 bases and the J gene end by 1 base; junction bases not matched to a gene: 5. This CDR3 is 14 amino acids long. The CDR3 here is CSVRQGGSYNEQFF. In DNA form, the CDR3 reads TGCAGCGTTAGACAGGGCGGTTCCTACAATGAGCAGTTCTTC.

This chain joins TRBV6-1 and TRBJ1-2; D is ambiguous. The ends were cut back, 4 bases at V and 12 bases at J, with 12 bases in the middle. The germline CDR1 and CDR2 sequences are MNHNS and SASEGT. This CDR3 spans 11 amino acids. CDR3 sequence: CASSGLEGHTF. CDR3 sequence (DNA): TGTGCCAGCAGTGGTCTCGAGGGTCACACCTTC.

The chain links TRBV5-4 to TRBJ2-5; 10 bases are a match to TRBD2. CDR3 length equals 16 residues. Unmatched junction bases numbered 3, after V lost 0 bases and J lost 1 base. Germline V gene lookup returns CDR1 SGHNT and CDR2 YYREEE (reference sequence). The CDR3 spells CASSLGLAGPQETQYF. In nucleotides, the CDR3 is TGTGCCAGCAGCTTGGGACTAGCGGGCCCCCAAGAGACCCAGTACTTC.

Written as DNA, the CDR3 is TGTGCCAGCAGACGGGTTAGCGCAACTAATGAAAAACTGTTTTTT. Protein product: CASRRVSATNEKLFF. The V call is TRBV27, the J call TRBJ1-4; D call uncertain. V was clipped by 6 bases and J by 0 bases, with 11 bases between them. This CDR3 comprises 15 residues. The V gene's germline CDR1 is MNHEY and CDR2 SMNVEV (reference sequence).

The chain carries TRBV6-5 and TRBJ1-1; 8 bases match TRBD1. This CDR3 is built from 13 residues. J gave up 8 bases and V 6 bases, and 8 bases lay outside the gene matches. Germline V lookup: CDR1 MNHEY, CDR2 SVGAGI. The CDR3: CASSSRGQGEAFF. The CDR3, as DNA: TGTGCCAGCAGCTCCAGGGGGCAAGGAGAAGCTTTCTTT.

V usage is TRBV29-1 and J usage is TRBJ2-5, with D maybe TRBD1 (6 bases). With 7 bases removed from V and 4 bases from J, the gap between germline ends came to 13 bases. The CDR3 spans 12 residues. Germline V gene data show CDR1 as SQVTM and CDR2 as ANQGSEA. The CDR3 coding sequence is TGCAGCGCCGAGACAGGCGGAGAGACCCAGTACTTC. Translating gives CSAETGGETQYF.

This clone was seen only a few times. The chain uses TRBV6-1 and TRBJ1-2; TRBD1 aligns across 8 bases. J was trimmed by 8 bases and V by 4 bases; bases with no gene match: 9. The CDR3 covers 14 residues. Germline CDR1 and CDR2: MNHNS and SASEGT. The CDR3 spells CASSVSDRETGYTF. Written as DNA, the CDR3 is TGTGCCAGCAGTGTTTCGGACAGGGAAACAGGCTACACCTTC.

The chain is built from TRBV5-1 and TRBJ1-6; maybe TRBD1 (6 bases). Per the germline V gene, CDR1 is SGHRS and CDR2 is YFSETQ. Trimming pared 3 bases from V and 7 bases from J, leaving 11 bases between. The CDR3 runs 14 residues. The CDR3 DNA is TGCGCCAGCAGCTCGGAGAGGGGGAATTCACCCCTCCACTTT. Its translation is CASSSERGNSPLHF. The complete variable domain, with remaining parts taken from reference TRBV5-1 and TRBJ1-6, reads KAGVTQTPRYLIKTRGQQVTLSCSPISGHRSVSWYQQTPGQGLQFLFEYFSETQRNKGNFPGRFSGRQFSNSRSEMNVSTLELGDSALYLCASSSERGNSPLHFGNGTRLTVT.

V gene TRBV19 combines with J gene TRBJ2-1; 11 bases align to TRBD2. The CDR3 is 17 amino acids. Germline-derived CDR1 and CDR2 are LNHDA and SQIVND (reference sequence). V gave up 1 base and J gave up 4 bases; unmatched junction bases: 6. CDR3 protein: CASSIGSSGGKYNEQFF. The CDR3 DNA sequence: TGTGCCAGTAGTATAGGCTCTAGCGGGGGGAAATACAATGAGCAGTTCTTC. Full variable domain (outside the CDR3, taken from reference TRBV19 and TRBJ2-1): DGGITQSPKYLFRKEGQNVTLSCEQNLNHDAMYWYRQDPGQGLRLIYYSQIVNDFQKGDIAEGYSVSREKKESFPLTVTSAQKNPTAFYLCASSIGSSGGKYNEQFFGPGTRLTVL.

V gene TRBV7-2 combines with J gene TRBJ2-1, with 10 bases that match TRBD2. Germline CDR1 SGHTA, CDR2 FQGNSA. The V segment lost 5 bases and the J segment 0 bases; nucleotides outside the gene matches: 4. This CDR3 is 16 amino acids long. CDR3: CASSPGLAVSYNEQFF. CDR3 bases: TGTGCCAGCAGCCCAGGACTAGCGGTCTCCTACAATGAGCAGTTCTTC.

This chain connects TRBV25-1 to TRBJ2-3; 7 nucleotides line up with TRBD1. CDR1 is MGHDK, CDR2 SYGVNS, per germline. The CDR3 length is 15 residues. V dropped 6 bases and J dropped 2; count of bases not matched to a gene: 8. The chain's CDR3 is CASRDRVASTDTQYF. Here the CDR3 DNA reads TGTGCCAGCAGAGACAGGGTAGCCTCCACAGATACGCAGTATTTT. The full variable domain, completed using reference TRBV25-1 and TRBJ2-3, is EADIYQTPRYLVIGTGKKITLECSQTMGHDKMYWYQQDPGMELHLIHYSYGVNSTEKGDLSSESTVSRIRTEHFPLTLESARPSHTSQYLCASRDRVASTDTQYFGPGTRLTVL.

The genes are TRBV14 and TRBJ2-7; D gene ambiguous. This CDR3 has 15 residues. CDR1 SGHDN and CDR2 FVKESK come from the germline V gene. Trimming left V 1 base short and J 1 base short, with 11 bases between. CDR3 sequence reads: CASSQVSQNSYEQYF. The CDR3 DNA is TGTGCCAGCAGCCAAGTGTCTCAGAATTCCTACGAGCAGTACTTC.

This chain connects TRBV10-3 to TRBJ2-7; D is ambiguous. V was clipped by 5 bases and J by 6 bases, with 14 bases between them. CDR1 and CDR2 from the germline V gene are ENHRY and SYGVKD. CDR3 size: 13 residues. This chain's CDR3 is CAISFDSSVEQYF. Written as DNA, the CDR3 is TGTGCCATCAGTTTCGACTCCTCGGTCGAGCAGTACTTC.

This chain joins TRBV7-3 and TRBJ1-1; D uncertain. CDR3 length: 13 amino acids. Trimming took 4 bases from V and 4 from J, leaving 10 bases between them. CDR1 and CDR2 from the germline V gene are SGHTA and FQGTGA. CDR3 in amino acids: CASSSIGGTEAFF. CDR3 coding DNA: TGTGCCAGCAGCTCCATCGGAGGCACTGAAGCTTTCTTT.

This chain connects TRBV30 to TRBJ1-6; D not resolved. The germline gives CDR1 GTSNPN, CDR2 SVGIG (reference sequence). The CDR3 covers 12 residues. Trimming took 3 bases from V and 9 from J, leaving 9 bases between them. The CDR3 bases are TGTGCCTGGAGCGTCGTGAGTTCACCCCTCCACTTT. Translated: CAWSVVSSPLHF.

This sequence joins TRBV4-2 and TRBJ2-5; 7 nucleotides agree with TRBD1. The V gene end was trimmed by 3 bases and the J gene end by 5 bases; junction bases not matched to a gene: 15. The V gene's germline CDR1 is LGHNA and CDR2 YNFKEQ. The CDR3 sequence is 17 residues long. CDR3 protein: CASSQGRGQTVWETQYF. DNA for the CDR3: TGTGCCAGCAGCCAGGGCAGGGGACAGACAGTTTGGGAGACCCAGTACTTC.

V usage is TRBV27 and J usage is TRBJ2-2; D possibly corresponds to TRBD2 (6 bases). CDR3 length: 16 amino acids. CDR1 and CDR2 (germline): MNHEY, SMNVEV (reference sequence). V was clipped by 4 bases and J by 5 bases, with 17 bases between them. CDR3 DNA sequence: TGTGCCAGCAGTTCGCCGGGACTGCAAGGGACCGGGGAGCTGTTTTTT. Translating gives CASSSPGLQGTGELFF.

This clone showed up just once. V is TRBV15 and J is TRBJ2-7; 8 nucleotides line up with TRBD1. The CDR3 has 12 amino acids. The V segment lost 9 bases and the J segment 3 bases; nucleotides outside the gene matches: 4. Germline V CDR1 and CDR2: LNHNV, YYDKDF (reference sequence). The CDR3 DNA sequence: TGTGCCACGGGACAGGACCTCTACGAGCAGTACTTC. This translates into CATGQDLYEQYF. Together with reference TRBV15 and TRBJ2-7, the CDR3 gives the full variable domain: DAMVIQNPRYQVTQFGKPVTLSCSQTLNHNVMYWYQQKSSQAPKLLFHYYDKDFNNEADTPDNFQSRRPNTSFCFLDIRSPGLGDTAMYLCATGQDLYEQYFGPGTRLTVT.

The CDR3 nucleotides read TGCGCCAGCAGCCAAGGGGGACTAGTAAATGAGCAGTTCTTC. This encodes CASSQGGLVNEQFF. This rearrangement joins TRBV4-1 to TRBJ2-1, with 8 bases identical to TRBD2. J was trimmed by 7 bases and V by 1 base; bases with no gene match: 3. Germline loops: CDR1 MGHRA, CDR2 YSYEKL. The CDR3 sequence is 14 residues long.

The genes are TRBV2 and TRBJ2-2; D gene unclear. The CDR3 extends over 14 amino acids. From germline, CDR1 is SNHLY and CDR2 FYNNEI. The V end lost 5 bases, the J end lost 4 bases, and 11 bases lay between the germline ends. The CDR3 protein is CASSPGEATGELFF. The CDR3 nucleotides read TGTGCCAGCAGTCCCGGTGAGGCCACCGGGGAGCTGTTTTTT.

In this sample, this clone turned up once. This sequence joins TRBV19 and TRBJ1-1, with D unclear. Trimming shortened V by 6 bases and J by 6 bases, and 14 bases separated the two germline ends. The CDR3 runs to 13 residues. In germline, CDR1 is LNHDA, CDR2 SQIVND (reference sequence). CDR3 sequence reads: CASRALGSAEAFF. The CDR3, as DNA: TGTGCCAGTAGGGCCCTAGGGAGCGCTGAAGCTTTCTTT.

The rearrangement links TRBV6-6 to TRBJ2-3; possibly TRBD2 for D (5 bases). The length of the CDR3 is 13 residues. Trimming took 0 bases from V and 10 from J, leaving 11 bases between them. Looked up from germline, CDR1 is MNHNY and CDR2 is SVGAGI (reference sequence). The CDR3 nucleotides are TGTGCCAGCAGTTACTCTCGGGGAGCTCCGCAGTATTTT. Translation gives CASSYSRGAPQYF.

This clone was observed a few times. The CDR3 is CASSLGAGNPNYGYTF. CDR3 DNA sequence: TGTGCCAGCAGCTTAGGGGCAGGGAACCCTAACTATGGCTACACCTTC. The V and J genes are TRBV7-8 and TRBJ1-2; D possibly corresponds to TRBD1 (5 bases). V shed 1 base and J shed 0 bases, with 12 bases lying between them. Looked up from germline, CDR1 is SGHVS and CDR2 is FQNEAQ. The CDR3 is 16 amino acids.

This chain joins TRBV6-1 and TRBJ1-5; 7 bases are shared with TRBD1. V shed 2 bases and J 4 bases; nucleotides not matched to a gene: 5. The CDR3 is 15 amino acids. Germline CDR1 MNHNS, CDR2 SASEGT. CDR3 sequence (DNA): TGTGCCAGCAGTGAATACGGCAGGGGGAATCAGCCCCAGCATTTT. Translation: CASSEYGRGNQPQHF.

The chain carries TRBV6-5 and TRBJ1-2; D is undetermined. The germline V gene encodes CDR1 MNHEY and CDR2 SVGAGI. The CDR3 consists of 15 residues. V was pared by 0 bases and J by 6 bases, with 14 bases between. The CDR3 spells CASSYSRAAVDGYTF. CDR3 nucleotide sequence: TGTGCCAGCAGTTACTCGAGGGCCGCGGTCGATGGCTACACCTTC.